Listed below are T cell receptor beta chains from one sample, sequenced in a study of T cell responses to AZD1222 COVID-19 vaccine. Sequencing was performed with immunoSEQ multiplex PCR; in TCRdb, only in-frame clones are kept and a portion is missing. The sample carries about 110,000 clones, 85% to 95% recorded once. The input for sequencing was peripheral blood, taken on day 0 of AZD1222 vaccination. Receptors were obtained from an adult in good health. CDR3s include the opening cysteine and the closing phenylalanine or tryptophan. A D gene is named only where the DNA matches it firmly. Expanded clones are given a class, and other clones once, few, many or no size at all.

clone_size	d_call	j_call	v_call	cdr3_nt	cdr3_aa
-	-	TRBJ2-3	TRBV6-1	TGTGCCAGCAGTGAACGTGGAGGGGTGTCCCCAGATACGCAGTATTTT	CASSERGGVSPDTQYF
-	-	TRBJ2-7	TRBV11-3	TGTGCCACCATCTGGGGACACCTCTCCTACGAGCAGTACTTC	CATIWGHLSYEQYF
-	TRBD1	TRBJ1-5	TRBV24-1	TGTGCCACCAGTGACGACAGGGGGGCCTATAGCAATCAGCCCCAGCATTTT	CATSDDRGAYSNQPQHF
-	TRBD1	TRBJ2-1	TRBV25-1	TGTGCCAGCAGCCGGACAGGGGGAAACAATGAGCAGTTCTTC	CASSRTGGNNEQFF
-	TRBD2	TRBJ2-6	TRBV6-5	TGTGCCAGCATTACGGGGGGGTCTGGGGCCAACGTCCTGACTTTC	CASITGGSGANVLTF
-	-	TRBJ1-1	TRBV27	TGTGCCAGCAGTTTATTCGGGGATCGGACTGAAGCTTTCTTT	CASSLFGDRTEAFF
-	-	TRBJ1-3	TRBV15	TGTGCCACCAGCAGAGGGACGGGACCGCCGGGCTCTGGAAACACCATATATTTT	CATSRGTGPPGSGNTIYF
-	TRBD1	TRBJ1-2	TRBV5-5	TGTGCCAGCAAAGGACAGGGGATTAACTATGGCTACACCTTC	CASKGQGINYGYTF
-	TRBD1	TRBJ1-2	TRBV9	TGTGCCAGCAGCGTACAGGGGGCAGCCACTAACTATGGCTACACCTTC	CASSVQGAATNYGYTF
few	-	TRBJ1-6	TRBV13	TGTGCCAGTCGGGAGAGGACGCAGAATTCACCCCTCCACTTT	CASRERTQNSPLHF
-	-	TRBJ2-5	TRBV19	TGTGCCAGTAGTCCCGGGACTGAGGAGACCCAGTACTTC	CASSPGTEETQYF
few	-	TRBJ1-2	TRBV10-3	TGTGCCATCGGACAGAACTATGGCTACACCTTC	CAIGQNYGYTF
-	TRBD2	TRBJ2-5	TRBV11-3	TGTGCCAGCAGCTTAAGCGGGGGACCGGGGGAGACCCAGTACTTC	CASSLSGGPGETQYF
once	-	TRBJ1-6	TRBV6-4	TGTGCCAGCAGTGGCCCAAAACGCACAAATAATTCACCCCTCCACTTT	CASSGPKRTNNSPLHF
-	-	TRBJ1-1	TRBV10-3	TGTGCCATCAGTGGTCGACGGAAGGGGGTCACTGAAGCTTTCTTT	CAISGRRKGVTEAFF
-	-	TRBJ2-3	TRBV21-1	TGTGCCAGCGCCCGTGACAGATTTAAGAAGTATTTT	CASARDRFKKYF
-	-	TRBJ2-6	TRBV7-6	TGTGCCAGCAGCTTAGTAGACTCTGGGGCCAACGTCCTGACTTTC	CASSLVDSGANVLTF
-	-	TRBJ1-2	TRBV6-5	TGTGCCGAGTTAAGGAGTGGAGGGGATGGCTACACCTTC	CAELRSGGDGYTF
-	-	TRBJ2-1	TRBV2	TGTGCCAGCAGAGGGGGGGGCTCCTACAATGAGCAGTTCTTC	CASRGGGSYNEQFF
-	-	TRBJ1-1	TRBV6-5	TGTGCCAGCCCTAAGGGAACAATCCCGGGGCCTGAAGCTTTCTTT	CASPKGTIPGPEAFF
-	TRBD1	TRBJ2-7	TRBV11-2	TGTGCCAGCAGCCGGAAAGGGACAGTATCCACCTCGGAGAGCGAGCAGTACTTC	CASSRKGTVSTSESEQYF
-	TRBD1	TRBJ2-1	TRBV5-8	TGTGCCAGCAGGTGGCCGGGACAGAGCGTCGATGAGCAGTTCTTC	CASRWPGQSVDEQFF
-	TRBD2	TRBJ2-2	TRBV19	TGTGCCAGTAGTCCGGGACTAGCGGGGGCCACCGGGGAGCTGTTTTTT	CASSPGLAGATGELFF
-	TRBD1	TRBJ1-3	TRBV6-5	TGTGCCAGCAGTTACATGCAGGGGGCGAACACCATATATTTT	CASSYMQGANTIYF
-	-	TRBJ1-4	TRBV12-3/TRBV12-4	TGTGCCAGCAGTTTCCAGGGAACTGAAAAACTGTTTTTT	CASSFQGTEKLFF
once	-	TRBJ1-5	TRBV19	TGTGCCAGTAGTGTTGTTAGGCAGCCCCAGCATTTT	CASSVVRQPQHF
-	-	TRBJ1-1	TRBV30	TGTGCCTGGAGTAAGGGGACACCGAACACTGAAGCTTTCTTT	CAWSKGTPNTEAFF
-	-	TRBJ1-6	TRBV28	TGTGCCAGCAGTTTATCGTCCCAGGCGAGTTCACCCCTCCACTTT	CASSLSSQASSPLHF
-	TRBD1	TRBJ2-1	TRBV11-3	TGTGCCAGCAGCCAACAGGGGAATCCCTACAATGAGCAGTTCTTC	CASSQQGNPYNEQFF
-	-	TRBJ1-4	TRBV25-1	TGTGCCAGCAGTGAAGGGCAGAGAATAAATGAAAAACTGTTTTTT	CASSEGQRINEKLFF
-	TRBD1	TRBJ1-4	TRBV30	TGTGCCTGGAGCTTAGGACAGGGCGGTAAAAAACTGTTTTTT	CAWSLGQGGKKLFF
-	-	TRBJ2-6	TRBV19	TGTGCCAGTAGTATAGCGGGGGCCAACGTCCTGACTTTC	CASSIAGANVLTF
-	-	TRBJ1-5	TRBV19	TGTGCCAGTACCGTTAACGGGGGCCAGCCCCAGCATTTT	CASTVNGGQPQHF
few	-	TRBJ1-3	TRBV16	TGTGCCAGCAGCCAACAAAATTCCGGGGCGCGAGGAAACACCATATATTTT	CASSQQNSGARGNTIYF
-	TRBD1	TRBJ1-3	TRBV6-6	TGTGCCAGCAGTTACAGTCAGGGGGTCTCTGGAAACACCATATATTTT	CASSYSQGVSGNTIYF
-	TRBD2	TRBJ2-7	TRBV10-3	TGTGCCATCAGTGAGGCGGGACTAGAGGCTTGGGAGCAGTACTTC	CAISEAGLEAWEQYF
-	-	TRBJ2-7	TRBV9	TGTGCCAGCAGCGTACAGGGGACATCGACCTACGAGCAGTACTTC	CASSVQGTSTYEQYF